Each of the 23 T cell receptor beta chains below was sequenced from the same sample in a study of long-term antiretroviral therapy in people with HIV. Runs used v3.0 of the immunoSEQ assay and were done at survey level. Libraries were prepared by immunoSEQ multiplex PCR; TCRdb keeps only in-frame clonotypes and omits some of them. The table shows around 19,000 clones, with around 73% occurring only once. This material consisted of unsorted PBMCs, taken 0.3 years after starting antiretroviral therapy. Every receptor here comes from a woman aged 45-59 years with HIV.

The chain couples TRBV30 to TRBJ2-7; D gene ambiguous. Deletions cut 5 bases from V and 3 bases from J, with 11 bases between. The CDR3 has 12 amino acids. Per germline, CDR1 GTSNPN and CDR2 SVGIG (reference sequence). The CDR3: CAWGVYDYEQYF. The CDR3 DNA reads TGTGCCTGGGGGGTTTATGACTACGAGCAGTACTTC. Variable domain in full (rest from reference TRBV30 and TRBJ2-7): SQTIHQWPATLVQPVGSPLSLECTVEGTSNPNLYWYRQAAGRGLQLLFYSVGIGQISSEVPQNLSASRPQDRQFILSSKKLLLSDSGFYLCAWGVYDYEQYFGPGTRLTVT.

The rearrangement uses TRBV18 and TRBJ2-5, with D hard to call. The CDR3 has 15 amino acids. Trimming took 2 bases from V and 0 from J, leaving 10 bases between them. Germline-derived CDR1 and CDR2 are KGHSH and LQKENI. The CDR3 DNA sequence: TGTGCCAGCTCACCAGGGCAGGCCAACCAAGAGACCCAGTACTTC. This encodes CASSPGQANQETQYF.

This chain uses TRBV7-9 with TRBJ2-1, with 10 bases lining up with TRBD2. The CDR3 runs to 16 residues. Germline V gene sequence: CDR1 SEHNR, CDR2 FQNEAQ (reference sequence). The trim removed 3 bases at V and 4 bases at J, leaving 6 bases unmatched. For the CDR3, the DNA is TGTGCCAGCAGCTTGAATAGCGGGGGGTTTTACAATGAGCAGTTCTTC. Its protein product is CASSLNSGGFYNEQFF.

The CDR3 coding sequence is TGTGCCAGCTCACCCGACAGGGGGAGTCTTGAAGCTTTCTTT. Its protein is CASSPDRGSLEAFF. The chain combines TRBV18 with TRBJ1-1; 9 bases line up with TRBD1. With 3 bases clipped from V and 7 bases from J, the junction kept 6 bases outside the gene matches. CDR3 size: 14 residues. The V gene's germline CDR1 is KGHSH and CDR2 LQKENI.

This chain connects TRBV5-5 to TRBJ2-7; 7 bases are a match to TRBD1. The CDR3 sequence is 15 residues long. Unmatched junction bases numbered 6, after V lost 3 bases and J lost 0 bases. Germline lookup yields CDR1 SGHKS and CDR2 YYEKEE (reference sequence). CDR3 region: CASSSVTGYSYEQYF. The CDR3 DNA is TGTGCCAGCAGCTCCGTGACAGGGTACTCCTACGAGCAGTACTTC.

The CDR3: CASRMDSPLWNTEAFF. The CDR3 region has the DNA TGTGCCAGCAGGATGGACAGTCCCCTTTGGAACACTGAAGCTTTCTTT. This chain joins TRBV11-2 and TRBJ1-1, with D possibly TRBD1 on 6 matching bases. CDR1 and CDR2 from the germline V gene are SGHAT and FQNNGV. This CDR3 is 16 amino acids long. V lost 6 bases to trimming and J lost 1 base, with 18 bases between them.

This clone appeared a few times. The chain joins TRBV28 to TRBJ2-7; TRBD2 might be the D (7 bases). CDR3 size: 15 residues. Trimming cost V 2 bases and J 3 bases, with 14 bases left between them. Per germline, CDR1 MDHEN and CDR2 SYDVKM. The CDR3 loop is CASSLEGGTGYEQYF. In DNA form, the CDR3 reads TGTGCCAGCAGTTTAGAGGGGGGGACCGGCTACGAGCAGTACTTC.

The chain couples TRBV19 to TRBJ1-4, with D possibly matching TRBD1 (5 bases). The CDR3 is 12 amino acids. With 3 bases removed from V and 7 bases from J, the gap between germline ends came to 6 bases. Germline loops: CDR1 LNHDA, CDR2 SQIVND (reference sequence). The DNA for the CDR3 is TGTGCCAGTAGTATGGGGGGTGAAAAACTGTTTTTT. Its protein product is CASSMGGEKLFF.

The rearrangement uses TRBV21-1 and TRBJ2-5; the D call TRBD2 from the table was never checked on the DNA. TRBV21-1 constitutes a pseudogene. The length of the CDR3 is 15 residues. The CDR3 DNA is TGTGCCAGCAACCGGACTAGCGCGTACCTGGAGACCCAGTACTTC. Residues: CASNRTSAYLETQYF.

Concerning this clone itself: Sequence at one end of the junction differs from germline and may be a read error. This chain joins TRBV7-8 and TRBJ1-1; unclear D gene. Germline CDR1 SGHVS, CDR2 FQNEAQ. The CDR3 length is 11 residues. CDR3 in amino acids: CASILLTEAFF. The CDR3, as DNA: TGTGCCAGCATCTTACTCACTGAAGCTTTCTTT.

The chain is built from TRBV7-9 and TRBJ2-3; tentative D call: TRBD1 (6 bases). The CDR3 covers 14 residues. CDR1 SEHNR and CDR2 FQNEAQ come from the germline V gene (reference sequence). V was trimmed by 5 bases and J by 2 bases, leaving 11 bases between them. The CDR3 region has the DNA TGTGCCAGCAGCCCCACAGGGTTCACAGATACGCAGTATTTT. Encoded protein: CASSPTGFTDTQYF. The full variable domain, in which reference TRBV7-9 and TRBJ2-3 provide the parts outside the CDR3, is DTGVSQNPRHKITKRGQNVTFRCDPISEHNRLYWYRQTLGQGPEFLTYFQNEAQLEKSRLLSDRFSAERPKGSFSTLEIQRTEQGDSAMYLCASSPTGFTDTQYFGPGTRLTVL.

The chain uses TRBV7-3 and TRBJ2-5; 9 nucleotides align to TRBD2. The CDR3 covers 15 residues. V shed 2 bases and J 3 bases; nucleotides not matched to a gene: 4. Germline CDR1 is SGHTA and CDR2 is FQGTGA. The chain's CDR3 is CASSLVAGGKETQYF. The CDR3 DNA reads as TGTGCCAGCAGCTTAGTGGCGGGGGGGAAAGAGACCCAGTACTTC.

The genes are TRBV2 and TRBJ1-3; D gene unclear. V lost 6 bases, J lost 2 bases, and 8 bases lay in between. The CDR3 is 13 residues long. CDR1 and CDR2 from the germline V gene are SNHLY and FYNNEI. The CDR3 region is CASSFMTGNTIYF. As DNA, the CDR3 is TGTGCCAGCAGCTTTATGACTGGAAACACCATATATTTT.

The chain is built from TRBV2 and TRBJ1-2; 8 bases match TRBD1. V lost 6 bases and J lost 5; bases outside the gene matches: 2. There are 12 residues in the CDR3. Germline CDR1 SNHLY, CDR2 FYNNEI. For the CDR3, the DNA is TGTGCCAGCAGAGGGGACAGGTATGGCTACACCTTC. Translating it yields CASRGDRYGYTF.

The chain employs TRBV7-2 and TRBJ2-3; 11 bases are a match to TRBD2. V lost 5 bases, J lost 3 bases, and 10 bases stayed unmatched. This CDR3 is 17 amino acids long. The germline V gene encodes CDR1 SGHTA and CDR2 FQGNSA. CDR3 sequence (DNA): TGTGCCAGCAGCCGCAAGTTAACTAGCGGGGGTACAGATACGCAGTATTTT. As protein: CASSRKLTSGGTDTQYF.

This chain uses TRBV2 with TRBJ1-5, with D perhaps TRBD1 (6 bases). The germline gives CDR1 SNHLY, CDR2 FYNNEI. The V and J ends lost 8 bases and 4 bases respectively, with 18 bases between them. The CDR3 extends over 15 amino acids. As DNA, the CDR3 is TGTGCCAGCGATCGCGTTGGACAGTTTAATCAGCCCCAGCATTTT. Its translation is CASDRVGQFNQPQHF.

There are a few counts of this clone. The chain carries TRBV5-1 and TRBJ1-1; D not resolved. V lost 6 bases, J lost 2 bases, and 14 bases lay in between. In germline, CDR1 is SGHRS, CDR2 YFSETQ. CDR3 size: 14 residues. The CDR3 DNA reads as TGCGCCAGCAATCCTTTGGGAATCAACACTGAAGCTTTCTTT. Translation gives CASNPLGINTEAFF.

The rearrangement uses TRBV11-2 and TRBJ2-5, with 9 bases that match TRBD1. The CDR3 spans 17 residues. Germline V gene lookup returns CDR1 SGHAT and CDR2 FQNNGV. With 0 bases clipped from V and 5 bases from J, the junction kept 10 bases outside the gene matches. The CDR3 region is CASSLDSRQGGGETQYF. The CDR3, as DNA: TGTGCCAGCAGCTTAGATAGTCGACAGGGGGGTGGGGAGACCCAGTACTTC.

This clone was detected a few times. CDR3 region: CASSEGMGTEAFF. The CDR3 bases are TGTGCCAGCAGTGAGGGGATGGGTACTGAAGCTTTCTTT. The chain uses TRBV2 and TRBJ1-1; D ambiguous. Germline V CDR1 and CDR2: SNHLY, FYNNEI. The CDR3 contains 13 residues. The V end lost 3 bases, the J end lost 5 bases, and 10 bases lay between the germline ends.

This chain connects TRBV7-6 to TRBJ2-7; D is perhaps TRBD1 or TRBD2 (5 bases each). CDR1 is SGHVS, CDR2 FNYEAQ, per germline. V lost 5 bases and J lost 3, with 17 bases in between. The CDR3 has 15 residues. The CDR3 here is CASSRLPGRNYEQYF. For the CDR3, the DNA is TGTGCCAGCAGCCGCCTCCCGGGACGGAACTACGAGCAGTACTTC. Drawing the rest from reference TRBV7-6 and TRBJ2-7, the complete variable domain is GAGVSQSPRYKVTKRGQDVALRCDPISGHVSLYWYRQALGQGPEFLTYFNYEAQQDKSGLPNDRFSAERPEGSISTLTIQRTEQRDSAMYRCASSRLPGRNYEQYFGPGTRLTVT.

This chain joins TRBV27 and TRBJ2-7; no clear D gene. The CDR3 runs to 14 residues. V was pared by 2 bases and J by 2 bases, with 10 bases between. CDR1 and CDR2 (germline): MNHEY, SMNVEV (reference sequence). Here the CDR3 DNA reads TGTGCCAGCAGTTTAAATCCCTACCCCTACGAGCAGTACTTC. This codes for CASSLNPYPYEQYF.

The rearrangement uses TRBV6-1 and TRBJ2-2; a weak D match, TRBD1 (5 bases). The CDR3 loop spans 11 amino acids. Germline assignment: CDR1 MNHNS and CDR2 SASEGT. This CDR3 reads CAALGPGELFF. In DNA form, the CDR3 reads TGTGCGGCCTTGGGGCCCGGGGAGCTGTTTTTT.

In its sample, this clone was seen once. The chain couples TRBV5-1 to TRBJ2-2, with D perhaps TRBD2 (6 bases). Germline values: CDR1 SGHRS, CDR2 YFSETQ. V dropped 4 bases and J dropped 0 bases, with 10 bases sitting between them. The length of the CDR3 is 15 residues. The CDR3 coding sequence is TGCGCCAGCAGCCCGGGGGATCCGAACACCGGGGAGCTGTTTTTT. It codes for CASSPGDPNTGELFF.